Listed here are 14 T cell receptor beta chains from one sample, sequenced in a study of blood T cell repertoires in COVID-19 (dated by TCRdb to 2020 to 2022). Receptors were amplified or captured by the immunoSEQ multiplex PCR assay. What TCRdb holds here is the immuneACCESS table cut down to in-frame rearrangements. Part of the clones is not present; checked against another copy, under half of the missing clones reflect an unresolved V gene, and the others are unexplained. This sample gives approximately 210,000 clones in total; 65% to 85% of them show up just once. The ten largest make up about 4.5% of the sample. Sequencing was performed on PBMCs or T cells enriched from blood (not recorded which). The receptors originated from a man under 40 with acute COVID-19.

This clone was found a few times. CDR3 region: CASSIGGSSYEQYF. The CDR3 DNA reads as TGCGCCAGCAGCATAGGAGGGTCCTCCTACGAGCAGTACTTC. This chain connects TRBV5-1 to TRBJ2-7, with a weak D call TRBD2 (6 bases). Between the trimmed V and J ends, which lost 4 bases and 0 bases, there was a span of 11 bases. CDR1 is SGHRS, CDR2 YFSETQ, per germline. The CDR3 length is 14 residues.

The chain carries TRBV5-1 and TRBJ2-3; 7 bases map to TRBD1. The CDR3 length is 13 residues. Germline V lookup: CDR1 SGHRS, CDR2 YFSETQ. Losses at the gene ends were 4 bases for V and 5 bases for J; bases not matched to a gene: 4. CDR3 protein: CASSGGQQDTQYF. CDR3 nucleotides: TGCGCCAGCAGCGGGGGACAGCAAGATACGCAGTATTTT.

The genes are TRBV28 and TRBJ2-7; D might be TRBD2 (6 bases). Germline V gene data show CDR1 as MDHEN and CDR2 as SYDVKM. This CDR3 region has 13 residues. Trimming left V 6 bases short and J 0 bases short, with 9 bases between. CDR3 loop: CASRGTASYEQYF. The CDR3 region has the DNA TGTGCCAGCAGGGGGACTGCCTCCTACGAGCAGTACTTC.

The chain has TRBV12-5 and TRBJ2-3; D gene unclear. Germline loops: CDR1 LGHNT, CDR2 FRNRAP. The CDR3 consists of 11 residues. Trimming left V 6 bases short and J 2 bases short, with 3 bases between. The CDR3 reads CASGYTDTQYF. CDR3 DNA: TGTGCTAGTGGGTACACAGATACGCAGTATTTT.

The genes are TRBV30 and TRBJ1-5; possible D gene TRBD1, 5 bases. V was clipped by 6 bases and J by 1 base, with 10 bases between them. CDR3 size: 13 residues. CDR1 and CDR2 (germline): GTSNPN, SVGIG (reference sequence). The CDR3 DNA follows: TGTGCCTGCGGGGGGAGCAGCAATCAGCCCCAGCATTTT. Translating gives CACGGSSNQPQHF.

The rearrangement joins TRBV27 to TRBJ1-4; 9 positions agree with TRBD1. Per the germline V gene, CDR1 is MNHEY and CDR2 is SMNVEV (reference sequence). Trimming took 3 bases from V and 9 from J; bases not matched to a gene: 2. CDR3 length: 13 amino acids. The CDR3 sequence: CASSFGQGKKLFF. The CDR3 nucleotides are TGTGCCAGCAGTTTTGGACAGGGGAAAAAACTGTTTTTT.

V gene TRBV7-9 combines with J gene TRBJ2-2, with D tentatively TRBD1 (5 bases). Germline CDR1 and CDR2: SEHNR and FQNEAQ (reference sequence). This CDR3 has 17 amino acids. V lost 2 bases and J 3 bases, leaving 16 bases between the germline ends. The CDR3 loop is CASSLLRPGIYTGELFF. CDR3 sequence (DNA): TGTGCCAGCAGCTTATTGCGGCCAGGGATTTACACCGGGGAGCTGTTTTTT.

This clone was detected only once. The chain couples TRBV13 to TRBJ2-3; 8 bases map to TRBD2. CDR3 length: 17 amino acids. Germline assignment: CDR1 PRHDT and CDR2 FYEKMQ (reference sequence). The V and J ends lost 5 bases and 5 bases, in that order; junction bases with no gene match: 15. This chain's CDR3 is CASSRSAGGREGDTQYF. DNA of the CDR3: TGTGCCAGCAGCCGGAGCGCAGGTGGACGGGAGGGAGATACGCAGTATTTT.

This clone was observed a handful of times. This chain uses TRBV13 with TRBJ2-7; 11 bases map to TRBD1. Germline CDR1 reads PRHDT; CDR2 reads FYEKMQ (reference sequence). Trimming removed 5 bases from V and 7 bases from J; junction bases left unmatched: 10. The length of the CDR3 is 15 residues. This CDR3 reads CASSLTPGTGGEQYF. The CDR3 coding sequence is TGTGCCAGCAGCCTGACTCCCGGGACAGGGGGAGAGCAGTACTTC.

This clone was seen a few times. The chain uses TRBV7-9 and TRBJ1-5; D gene unclear. Trimming took off 1 base at V and 4 bases at J, with 8 bases between the two ends. The CDR3 loop spans 14 amino acids. From germline, CDR1 is SEHNR and CDR2 FQNEAQ (reference sequence). CDR3 amino acids: CASSLGPRNQPQHF. DNA of the CDR3: TGTGCCAGCAGCTTAGGGCCTAGGAATCAGCCCCAGCATTTT.

The chain recombines TRBV7-3 with TRBJ2-7, with D possibly being TRBD2 (6 bases). The germline V gene encodes CDR1 SGHTA and CDR2 FQGTGA. The CDR3 consists of 13 residues. The V and J ends lost 4 bases and 1 base respectively, with 8 bases between them. The CDR3 loop reads CASSSGLSYEQYF. The CDR3 region has the DNA TGTGCCAGCAGCTCGGGACTTTCCTACGAGCAGTACTTC.

The chain recombines TRBV7-9 with TRBJ1-1; D is undetermined. The CDR3 sequence is 15 residues long. Germline loops: CDR1 SEHNR, CDR2 FQNEAQ (reference sequence). V gave up 6 bases and J gave up 5 bases, with 19 bases separating them. Here the CDR3 DNA reads TGTGCCAGCAGACCAGTCCAGGAGGGCTGGACTGAAGCTTTCTTT. Amino acid sequence: CASRPVQEGWTEAFF.

The CDR3 region is CASSQLVTGTEAFF. The CDR3 DNA reads TGTGCCAGCAGCCAATTGGTGACTGGCACTGAAGCTTTCTTT. The chain joins TRBV14 to TRBJ1-1; no reliable D call. CDR3 length: 14 amino acids. Germline loops: CDR1 SGHDN, CDR2 FVKESK. V gave up 2 bases and J gave up 4 bases, with 11 bases separating them.

This clone was detected only once. This sequence joins TRBV7-9 and TRBJ1-1, with 8 bases fitting TRBD1. CDR3 length: 14 residues. CDR1 is SEHNR, CDR2 FQNEAQ, per germline (reference sequence). V shed 6 bases, J shed 3 bases, and the junction held 6 bases outside the gene matches. The CDR3 is CASRRTGSYTEAFF. Written as DNA, the CDR3 is TGTGCCAGCAGGCGGACAGGGTCCTACACTGAAGCTTTCTTT.